Detailed here is one T cell receptor beta chain. The data are from a study of technical replicates of blood from several donors. Germline lookup yields CDR1 SEHNR and CDR2 FQNEAQ (reference sequence). This CDR3 has 13 residues. V was cut by 1 base and J by 2 bases, with 5 bases left in between. Repertoires were generated with immunoSEQ multiplex PCR, while TCRdb's copy carries only in-frame clones and drops some. The table shows about 78,000 clones, with 95% occurring only once. V gene TRBV7-9 combines with J gene TRBJ1-2, with D maybe TRBD1 (5 bases). Specimen: T cells isolated from PBMCs. The TCR was taken from a human donor in good health. Written as DNA, the CDR3 is TGTGCCAGCAGCTTAGGGACAAACTATGGCTACACCTTC. It translates to CASSLGTNYGYTF.